The 5 T cell receptor beta chains below come from one sample, sequenced in a study of chemoradiotherapy in HPV16-positive cancers. Profiled with immunoSEQ multiplex PCR; TCRdb holds only in-frame clones, not every one. The sample carries about 4,700 clones, around 72% recorded once. The sequencing used tumor tissue, collected from a patient who underwent chemoradiotherapy. The receptors shown here come from a human donor with HPV-associated anogenital cancer.

The J gene is TRBJ2-7, the V gene TRBV21-1; TRBD1 is the table's D call and was not checked against the DNA. TRBV21-1 is labeled a pseudogene. There are 12 residues in the CDR3. The CDR3 protein is CARDRATYEQYF. CDR3 bases: TGTGCCAGGGACAGGGCCACCTACGAGCAGTACTTC.

This clone turned up a few times. The chain uses TRBV10-3 and TRBJ1-2; a weak D match, TRBD1 (6 bases). Germline CDR1 reads ENHRY; CDR2 reads SYGVKD. Deletions cut 2 bases from V and 4 bases from J, with 11 bases between. The CDR3 loop spans 14 amino acids. CDR3 in DNA: TGTGCCATCAGTGAGCAGGGGCAAAGCTATGGCTACACCTTC. This encodes CAISEQGQSYGYTF.

This chain connects TRBV29-1 to TRBJ2-7, with 9 bases lining up with TRBD2. Germline V gene data show CDR1 as SQVTM and CDR2 as ANQGSEA. The CDR3 length is 16 residues. Trimming cost V 6 bases and J 2 bases; bases outside gene matches: 14. The CDR3 spells CSVQTVARGGPYEQYF. The CDR3 coding sequence is TGCAGCGTCCAAACAGTAGCGCGGGGGGGTCCCTACGAGCAGTACTTC.

This clone was observed once. The chain combines TRBV7-3 with TRBJ2-6; D gene uncertain. CDR3 length: 15 residues. From germline, CDR1 is SGHTA and CDR2 FQGTGA. Trimming shortened V by 2 bases and J by 0 bases, and 5 bases separated the two germline ends. The CDR3 sequence is CASSLSGSGANVLTF. CDR3 bases: TGTGCCAGCAGCTTATCGGGCTCTGGGGCCAACGTCCTGACTTTC.

CDR3 coding DNA: TGTGCCTGGAGTCAGGTACGGCTCACCGGGGAGCTGTTTTTT. Translating it yields CAWSQVRLTGELFF. V usage is TRBV30 and J usage is TRBJ2-2, with no clear D. Trimming left V 2 bases short and J 4 bases short, with 11 bases between. CDR1 and CDR2 (germline): GTSNPN, SVGIG (reference sequence). The CDR3 extends over 14 amino acids.